The present TCR beta chain was sequenced within a study of cytomegalovirus exposure and HLA in healthy donors. Overall study results and limits: From TCR beta sequences, most subjects' HLA-A and HLA-B alleles were reportedly predicted accurately. A list of 150 to 200 TCR beta chains associated with cytomegalovirus was given. A later analysis found most CMV-associated TCR beta chains apparently HLA-restricted. The authors judged a highly shared variant cluster likely a sequencing artifact.

Trimming shortened V by 0 bases and J by 3 bases, and 7 bases separated the two germline ends. The CDR3 has 14 amino acids. Germline V gene sequence: CDR1 SGHNT, CDR2 YYREEE (reference sequence). On this clone: Its target is not known.

This PCR relied on a set of 60 Vbeta primers and 13 Jbeta primers. Data came from immunoSEQ multiplex PCR; TCRdb stores just in-frame clones and leaves some out. The profile covers 100,000 to 150,000 clones, with around 81% appearing a single time and approximately 1.2% taken by the ten largest. The chain links TRBV5-4 to TRBJ2-4; D is perhaps TRBD2 (6 bases). This sequence originates from a female donor in good health and CMV-seronegative. The sample was PBMCs. CDR3 nucleotides: TGTGCCAGCAGCTTGGGGGGGGACAAAAACATTCAGTACTTC. This encodes CASSLGGDKNIQYF.